Shown below are 21 T cell receptor beta chains from a single sample sequenced in a study of metastatic and nonmetastatic thyroid tumors. TCRdb re-called the PCR reads via MiXCR. The table shows about 40,000 clones, with about 10% occurring only once. Patients underwent thyroid surgery, and none had received any treatment before it. The sample taken for sequencing was blood. These receptor sequences come from a female donor with papillary thyroid cancer or a benign thyroid nodule (not recorded which). Some clones in this sample may be carry-over from other donors' samples.

The sample holds a few counts of this clone. A much larger clone lies one base from this, so it may be a read error. This chain uses TRBV29-1 with TRBJ2-7; 7 bases agree with TRBD1. V lost 8 bases, J lost 3 bases, and 4 bases stayed unmatched. CDR3 length: 11 residues. CDR1 and CDR2 (germline): SQVTM, ANQGSEA. CDR3 nucleotide sequence: TGCAGCTTCCGACAGGGCTACGAGCAGTACTTC. The encoded protein is CSFRQGYEQYF.

This clone occurred many times. The chain is built from TRBV5-5 and TRBJ1-6; D is unclear. Trimming shortened V by 0 bases and J by 4 bases, and 8 bases separated the two germline ends. Germline V gives CDR1 SGHKS, CDR2 YYEKEE (reference sequence). The CDR3 totals 15 residues. The chain's CDR3 is CASSLAGRYNSPLHF. The CDR3 DNA follows: TGTGCCAGCAGCTTGGCGGGCCGTTATAATTCACCCCTCCACTTT.

This clone was detected ten times or more. The chain has TRBV27 and TRBJ2-7; 7 nucleotides line up with TRBD2. Germline lookup yields CDR1 MNHEY and CDR2 SMNVEV (reference sequence). The CDR3 contains 16 residues. V was pared by 5 bases and J by 1 base, with 11 bases of the junction left unmatched. CDR3 DNA: TGTGCCAGCAGTGGGGTTGTGGGAGGGTATTCCTACGAGCAGTACTTC. This codes for CASSGVVGGYSYEQYF.

This clone showed up many times. The chain is built from TRBV2 and TRBJ1-6, with D perhaps TRBD1 (5 bases). With 7 bases removed from V and 5 bases from J, the gap between germline ends came to 12 bases. CDR1 SNHLY and CDR2 FYNNEI come from the germline V gene. CDR3 length: 14 amino acids. As DNA, the CDR3 is TGTGCCAGCACACAGGCTCGGAATAATTCACCCCTCCACTTT. It translates to CASTQARNNSPLHF.

In this sample, this clone turned up many times. CDR3 bases: TGTGCCAGCAGTTCCATCCCGAGGGGCGGGACACTCCGGGGAAACATTCAGTACTTC. Protein: CASSSIPRGGTLRGNIQYF. The V gene is TRBV6-2 or TRBV6-3, the J gene TRBJ2-4; D could derive from TRBD1 or TRBD2 (6 bases each). Germline V gene data show CDR1 as MNHEY and CDR2 as SVGEGT. The CDR3 contains 19 residues. V was trimmed by 4 bases and J by 6 bases, leaving 28 bases between them.

As regards this clone: The junction shows a germline mismatch at one end, possibly a read error. This sequence joins TRBV6-2 or TRBV6-3 and TRBJ1-1; tentative D call: TRBD1 (6 bases). Germline V gene lookup returns CDR1 MNHEY and CDR2 SVGEGT. The CDR3 length is 15 residues. The CDR3 loop reads CASSPSRTGSTEAFF. CDR3 nucleotides: TGTGCCAGTAGCCCCAGTCGAACAGGGAGTACTGAAGCTTTCTTC.

About this clone itself: One base away lies a much larger clone, so this may be a sequencing read error. The V gene is TRBV6-2 or TRBV6-3, the J gene TRBJ2-5, with 11 nucleotides matching TRBD2. Germline assignment: CDR1 MNHEY and CDR2 SVGEGT. The CDR3 spans 15 residues. V lost 6 bases, J lost 5 bases, and 8 bases stayed unmatched. CDR3 DNA sequence: TGTGCCAGCAGCGTACTAGCGGGAGAATGGGAGACCCAGTACTTC. Residues: CASSVLAGEWETQYF.

This clone was counted only a few times. The rearrangement uses TRBV6-5 and TRBJ1-1; no clear D. The V end was cut by 0 bases, the J end by 1 base, with 3 bases between. Germline values: CDR1 MNHEY, CDR2 SVGAGI. The CDR3 is made up of 13 amino acids. CDR3 nucleotides: TGTGCCAGCAGTTACTCATGGAACACTGAAGCTTTCTTT. Translating it yields CASSYSWNTEAFF.

The table lists this clone with many counts. This chain joins TRBV28 and TRBJ2-3, with 15 bases aligning to TRBD2. This CDR3 is 18 amino acids long. Germline trimming cut 5 bases from V and 3 bases from J; bases unmatched to any gene: 9. From germline, CDR1 is MDHEN and CDR2 SYDVKM. The CDR3: CASSLGLAGGPGTDTQYF. The DNA of the CDR3 is TGTGCCAGCAGTCTAGGACTAGCGGGAGGGCCTGGGACAGATACGCAGTATTTT.

The sample holds many counts of this clone. V gene TRBV5-4 combines with J gene TRBJ2-7, with D perhaps matching TRBD1 (6 bases). CDR1 SGHNT and CDR2 YYREEE come from the germline V gene (reference sequence). The CDR3 totals 14 residues. V lost 0 bases, J lost 6 bases, and 13 bases lay in between. CDR3 nucleotides: TGTGCCAGCAGCTTGGACAGGGCGTCTCCCGAGCAGTACTTC. Translation gives CASSLDRASPEQYF.

Notes on this clone: A read error may be the cause here, since a much bigger clone is one base away. This sequence joins TRBV28 and TRBJ2-2, with D unresolved. Germline CDR1 MDHEN, CDR2 SYDVKM. The CDR3 extends over 12 amino acids. Trimming cost V 0 bases and J 10 bases, with 6 bases left between them. CDR3 amino acids: CASSLWMVELFF. Written as DNA, the CDR3 is TGTGCCAGCAGTTTATGGATGGTGGAGCTGTTTTTT.

There are a few counts of this clone. Its ends do not fully match the called genes, so a read error is possible. The chain recombines TRBV15 with TRBJ2-2; D is unclear. Germline lookup yields CDR1 LNHNV and CDR2 YYDKDF (reference sequence). The CDR3 contains 14 residues. In nucleotides, the CDR3 is TGTGCCACCAGCAGAGAGGCGTACACCGTGGAGCTGTTTTTT. Translated, it gives CATSREAYTVELFF.

This clone was recorded a few times. Relative to the germline gene, one junction end is altered; a read error may explain this. The chain uses TRBV6-1 and TRBJ2-3, with D possibly TRBD1 on 5 matching bases. Germline V gives CDR1 MNHNS, CDR2 SASEGT. The CDR3 sequence is 15 residues long. The CDR3 bases are TGTGCCAACAGTGGAACTGGACATAGCACAGATACGCAGTATTTT. Translated, it gives CANSGTGHSTDTQYF.

This clone has only a few counts. This may stem from a read error, because a much larger clone lies one nucleotide away. The chain employs TRBV7-2 and TRBJ2-2; 7 bases align to TRBD2. This CDR3 has 15 residues. From germline, CDR1 is SGHTA and CDR2 FQGNSA. V lost 7 bases and J lost 4; bases outside the gene matches: 9. For the CDR3, the DNA is TGTGCCAGCATCGTAGCGGGTCCGGGCACCGGGGAGCTGTTTTTT. It translates to CASIVAGPGTGELFF. Full variable domain (missing parts from reference TRBV7-2 and TRBJ2-2): GAGVSQSPSNKVTEKGKDVELRCDPISGHTALYWYRQSLGQGLEFLIYFQGNSAPDKSGLPSDRFSAERTGGSVSTLTIQRTQQEDSAVYLCASIVAGPGTGELFFGEGSRLTVL.

Relative to its sample, this clone is medium-sized. This chain joins TRBV20-1 and TRBJ2-6, with 12 bases fitting TRBD2. With V trimmed by 5 bases and J by 0 bases, 5 bases remained unmatched. The CDR3 consists of 17 residues. Germline assignment: CDR1 DFQATT and CDR2 SNEGSKA (reference sequence). CDR3 protein: CSAPQTSGSSGANVLTF. CDR3 in DNA: TGCAGTGCTCCTCAGACTAGCGGGAGCTCTGGGGCCAACGTCCTGACTTTC.

This rearrangement joins TRBV20-1 to TRBJ2-7; D is uncertain. Trimming removed 2 bases from V and 4 bases from J, with 12 bases in between. Germline loops: CDR1 DFQATT, CDR2 SNEGSKA (reference sequence). The CDR3 totals 13 residues. The CDR3 spells CSARPSAIYEQYF. The DNA of the CDR3 is TGCAGTGCTAGACCCTCCGCGATTTACGAGCAGTACTTC.

This clone was recorded many times. The rearrangement links TRBV19 to TRBJ2-7; 10 bases align to TRBD1. The CDR3 runs to 15 residues. Trimming took 3 bases from V and 7 from J; bases not matched to a gene: 9. Germline CDR1 is LNHDA and CDR2 is SQIVND (reference sequence). The CDR3 here is CASSIGTGAGKEQYF. The DNA for the CDR3 is TGTGCCAGTAGTATTGGGACAGGGGCCGGAAAGGAGCAGTACTTC.

The table lists this clone with many counts. This sequence joins TRBV18 and TRBJ2-1, with D uncertain. Germline values: CDR1 KGHSH, CDR2 LQKENI. V lost 3 bases and J 0 bases, leaving 12 bases between the germline ends. The CDR3 has 16 amino acids. The CDR3 DNA reads TGTGCCAGCTCACCGCGACGGATGAGCTCCTACAATGAGCAGTTCTTC. As protein: CASSPRRMSSYNEQFF.

This clone was seen more than once but under ten times. A clone one base away is much larger, so this may be a read error. The chain links TRBV9 to TRBJ2-3, with D unresolved. Germline CDR1 SGDLS, CDR2 YYNGEE. V lost 5 bases, J lost 2 bases, and 9 bases lay in between. The CDR3 has 13 residues. CDR3 sequence reads: CASSPPITDTQYF. Written as DNA, the CDR3 is TGTGCCAGCAGTCCTCCGATCACAGATACGCAGTATTTT.

Ten or more counts support this clone. The rearrangement joins TRBV11-3 to TRBJ2-2; 10 bases match TRBD1. Germline CDR1 SGHNT, CDR2 YENEEA. V dropped 5 bases and J dropped 4; count of bases not matched to a gene: 4. This CDR3 comprises 15 residues. In DNA, the CDR3 is TGTGCCAGCAGCCTCCGGGACAGGGGCACCGGGGAGCTGTTTTTT. It codes for CASSLRDRGTGELFF.

This clone was recorded at least ten times. This rearrangement joins TRBV4-1 to TRBJ1-1; perhaps TRBD1 as D (5 bases). Germline V lookup: CDR1 MGHRA, CDR2 YSYEKL. V lost 0 bases, J lost 0 bases, and 8 bases lay in between. There are 15 residues in the CDR3. The CDR3 DNA follows: TGCGCCAGCAGCCAAGAAGGGGCCATGAACACTGAAGCTTTCTTT. Protein sequence: CASSQEGAMNTEAFF.